The rows below give T cell receptor beta chains drawn from one sample of a study of cytomegalovirus exposure and HLA in healthy donors. TCRdb's table, derived via immunoSEQ multiplex PCR, lists solely in-frame clones and lacks some. The sample yields over 150,000 clones, roughly 87% seen once. The material sequenced was PBMCs. These TCRs come from a girl under two years old in good health and CMV-seronegative. The CDR3 runs from the conserved cysteine through the conserved F or W. Each record gives: J gene, clone size, V gene, D gene, CDR3 DNA, CDR3 protein. D genes are given only for firm matches. The size field is filled for only some rows; it gives once, few, many or a size class.

j_call: TRBJ2-1
clone_size: NA
v_call: TRBV4-1
d_call: NA
cdr3_nt: TGCGCCAGCAGCCTTACTAGTCCCTCCTACAATGAGCAGTTCTTC
cdr3_aa: CASSLTSPSYNEQFF

j_call: TRBJ2-1
clone_size: NA
v_call: TRBV9
d_call: TRBD2
cdr3_nt: TGTGCCAGCAGCCTTAGCGGGGGGGCCTACAATGAGCAGTTCTTC
cdr3_aa: CASSLSGGAYNEQFF

j_call: TRBJ2-7
clone_size: few
v_call: TRBV10-2
d_call: NA
cdr3_nt: TGCGCCAGCACCACGGACTTCCCCTACGAGCAGTACTTC
cdr3_aa: CASTTDFPYEQYF

j_call: TRBJ2-7
clone_size: NA
v_call: TRBV25-1
d_call: NA
cdr3_nt: TGTGCCAGCAGTGGGACAACCTACGAGCAGTACTTC
cdr3_aa: CASSGTTYEQYF

j_call: TRBJ2-5
clone_size: NA
v_call: TRBV6-5
d_call: NA
cdr3_nt: TGTGCCAGCACCGACCCTACAGCACAAGAGACCCAGTACTTC
cdr3_aa: CASTDPTAQETQYF

j_call: TRBJ2-3
clone_size: NA
v_call: TRBV4-1
d_call: TRBD2
cdr3_nt: TGCGCCAGCAGCCAAGTGGGAGGGACCCCAGATACGCAGTATTTT
cdr3_aa: CASSQVGGTPDTQYF

j_call: TRBJ1-1
clone_size: NA
v_call: TRBV5-1
d_call: NA
cdr3_nt: TGCGCCAGCAGCTCATCCCAGTTGAACACTGAAGCTTTCTTT
cdr3_aa: CASSSSQLNTEAFF

j_call: TRBJ2-3
clone_size: NA
v_call: TRBV7-7
d_call: NA
cdr3_nt: TGTGCCAGCAGCTTAGGGCTAGCGAACACAGATACGCAGTATTTT
cdr3_aa: CASSLGLANTDTQYF

j_call: TRBJ2-1
clone_size: once
v_call: TRBV9
d_call: NA
cdr3_nt: TGTGCCAGCAGCGTACAAGAAGTCGGCAATGAGCAGTTCTTC
cdr3_aa: CASSVQEVGNEQFF

j_call: TRBJ1-5
clone_size: NA
v_call: TRBV2
d_call: NA
cdr3_nt: TGTGCCAGCAGTGAAACTCGACAGCCCCAGCATTTT
cdr3_aa: CASSETRQPQHF

j_call: TRBJ1-2
clone_size: few
v_call: TRBV30
d_call: NA
cdr3_nt: NA
cdr3_aa: CAWRVGTGALGQF

j_call: TRBJ2-2
clone_size: NA
v_call: TRBV21-1
d_call: NA
cdr3_nt: TGTGCCAGCACTCCCGGGGAGCTGTTTTTT
cdr3_aa: CASTPGELFF

j_call: TRBJ2-1
clone_size: NA
v_call: TRBV7-3
d_call: TRBD2
cdr3_nt: TGTGCCAGCAGCCCAATAGCGGGGGGGTTCTCCTACAATGAGCAGTTCTTC
cdr3_aa: CASSPIAGGFSYNEQFF

j_call: TRBJ2-7
clone_size: once
v_call: TRBV6-6
d_call: TRBD1
cdr3_nt: TGTGCCAGCAGTTACCCCACAGGGGGCAACTACGAGCAGTACTTC
cdr3_aa: CASSYPTGGNYEQYF

j_call: TRBJ1-1
clone_size: NA
v_call: TRBV30
d_call: TRBD1
cdr3_nt: TGTGCCTGGAGTGTATGGACAGGGGGCACTGAAGCTTTCTTT
cdr3_aa: CAWSVWTGGTEAFF

j_call: TRBJ1-5
clone_size: NA
v_call: TRBV18
d_call: NA
cdr3_nt: TGTGCCAGCTCCAATCAAGGGGATCAGCCCCAGCATTTT
cdr3_aa: CASSNQGDQPQHF

j_call: TRBJ2-7
clone_size: NA
v_call: TRBV4-2
d_call: NA
cdr3_nt: TGTGCCAGCAGCAACGAGCTCTACGAGCAGTACTTC
cdr3_aa: CASSNELYEQYF

j_call: TRBJ1-4
clone_size: once
v_call: TRBV20-1
d_call: NA
cdr3_nt: TGCACTGGACAGAATAATGAAAAACTGTTTTTT
cdr3_aa: CTGQNNEKLFF

j_call: TRBJ2-5
clone_size: NA
v_call: TRBV10-3
d_call: NA
cdr3_nt: TGTGCCATCAGTTGGAGCCAAGAGACCCAGTACTTC
cdr3_aa: CAISWSQETQYF

j_call: TRBJ1-6
clone_size: few
v_call: TRBV27
d_call: TRBD1
cdr3_nt: TGTGCCAGCAGTTTATATCAGGGGGCGCGGGCACCCCTCCACTTT
cdr3_aa: CASSLYQGARAPLHF

j_call: TRBJ1-2
clone_size: NA
v_call: TRBV12-5
d_call: NA
cdr3_nt: TGTGCTAGTGGTCTACAGGGACCCTATGGCTACACCTTC
cdr3_aa: CASGLQGPYGYTF

j_call: TRBJ1-2
clone_size: NA
v_call: TRBV28
d_call: TRBD1
cdr3_nt: TGTGCCAGCGGCCGGACAGGGGGCGGGGGATTGAACTATGGCTACACCTTC
cdr3_aa: CASGRTGGGGLNYGYTF

j_call: TRBJ1-6
clone_size: NA
v_call: TRBV7-6
d_call: TRBD1
cdr3_nt: TGTGCCAGCAGCGAGACAGGGGGATATTCACCCCTCCACTTT
cdr3_aa: CASSETGGYSPLHF

j_call: TRBJ2-5
clone_size: NA
v_call: TRBV13
d_call: TRBD2
cdr3_nt: TGTGCCAGCAGCCCCCCAATTCTAGCGGGGCTCCAAGAGACCCAGTACTTC
cdr3_aa: CASSPPILAGLQETQYF

j_call: TRBJ2-7
clone_size: NA
v_call: TRBV6-7
d_call: TRBD2
cdr3_nt: TGTGCCAGCAGTGGCGGGAGGGATTACGAGCAGTACTTC
cdr3_aa: CASSGGRDYEQYF

j_call: TRBJ1-6
clone_size: NA
v_call: TRBV4-2
d_call: TRBD1
cdr3_nt: TGTGCCAGCAGCCAAGAAAATAAGGACAGGGGCGGGTCACCCCTCCACTTT
cdr3_aa: CASSQENKDRGGSPLHF

j_call: TRBJ2-7
clone_size: NA
v_call: TRBV7-8
d_call: NA
cdr3_nt: TGTGCCAGCAGCCCGGAGTCGCCCTACGAGCAGTACTTC
cdr3_aa: CASSPESPYEQYF

j_call: TRBJ1-2
clone_size: NA
v_call: TRBV19
d_call: TRBD1
cdr3_nt: TGTGCCAGTACCGGGACAGGGGCCTATGGCTACACCTTC
cdr3_aa: CASTGTGAYGYTF

j_call: TRBJ1-1
clone_size: NA
v_call: TRBV9
d_call: NA
cdr3_nt: TGTGCCAGCAGCCCCCGCGTGATTAACACTGAAGCTTTCTTT
cdr3_aa: CASSPRVINTEAFF

j_call: TRBJ2-6
clone_size: NA
v_call: TRBV11-2
d_call: TRBD2
cdr3_nt: TGTGCCAGCAGCGCGGGGGTACAATATTCTGGGGCCAACGTCCTGACTTTC
cdr3_aa: CASSAGVQYSGANVLTF

j_call: TRBJ1-3
clone_size: once
v_call: TRBV4-1
d_call: NA
cdr3_nt: TGCGCCAGCAGCCAACGCGACAGCATCTCTGGAAACACCATATATTTT
cdr3_aa: CASSQRDSISGNTIYF

j_call: TRBJ1-1
clone_size: NA
v_call: TRBV6-5
d_call: NA
cdr3_nt: TGTGCCAGCAGTTACTCTCGGGGGGGGAACACTGAAGCTTTCTTT
cdr3_aa: CASSYSRGGNTEAFF

j_call: TRBJ1-1
clone_size: NA
v_call: TRBV30
d_call: TRBD1
cdr3_nt: TGTGCCTGGAGTTCTTCGGGACAGCCGAACACTGAAGCTTTCTTT
cdr3_aa: CAWSSSGQPNTEAFF

j_call: TRBJ2-1
clone_size: NA
v_call: TRBV7-8
d_call: TRBD2
cdr3_nt: TGTGCCAGCAGCTACGCTAGCGGGAGAGTAGTTGAGCAGTTCTTC
cdr3_aa: CASSYASGRVVEQFF

j_call: TRBJ1-2
clone_size: NA
v_call: TRBV11-2
d_call: NA
cdr3_nt: TGTGCCAGCAGCCGGCGGCGTCCAGGGGCTAACTATGGCTACACCTTC
cdr3_aa: CASSRRRPGANYGYTF

j_call: TRBJ2-1
clone_size: once
v_call: TRBV4-1
d_call: TRBD2
cdr3_nt: TGCGCCAGCAGCCACAAGCGGGAGGTTGGTGAGCAGTTCTTC
cdr3_aa: CASSHKREVGEQFF

j_call: TRBJ2-1
clone_size: NA
v_call: TRBV5-4
d_call: NA
cdr3_nt: TGTGCCAGCAGCTTGACTAGTGAGCAGTTCTTC
cdr3_aa: CASSLTSEQFF

j_call: TRBJ2-6
clone_size: NA
v_call: TRBV7-9
d_call: NA
cdr3_nt: TGTTCCAGCAGCGTACCCTGGGGGGTCAGCCTCTCTGGGGCCAACGTCCTGACTTTC
cdr3_aa: CSSSVPWGVSLSGANVLTF

j_call: TRBJ2-1
clone_size: NA
v_call: TRBV7-2
d_call: TRBD2
cdr3_nt: TGTGCCAGCAGCCCTAGAGGGACTACATACAATGAGCAGTTCTTC
cdr3_aa: CASSPRGTTYNEQFF

j_call: TRBJ2-7
clone_size: NA
v_call: TRBV6-5
d_call: NA
cdr3_nt: TGTGCCAGCAGTTGGAGAGGTCCGGGTGAGCAGTACTTC
cdr3_aa: CASSWRGPGEQYF

j_call: TRBJ2-1
clone_size: NA
v_call: TRBV27
d_call: TRBD2
cdr3_nt: TGTGCCAGCAGTCCACTGGGACTAGGAATCAATGAGCAGTTCTTC
cdr3_aa: CASSPLGLGINEQFF

j_call: TRBJ1-4
clone_size: NA
v_call: TRBV7-3
d_call: NA
cdr3_nt: TGTGCCAGCAGCCGTACAGGGTTTGGAACTAATGAAAAACTGTTTTTT
cdr3_aa: CASSRTGFGTNEKLFF

j_call: TRBJ2-7
clone_size: NA
v_call: TRBV5-1
d_call: TRBD2
cdr3_nt: TGCGCCAGCAGCTTTGGTCCGACTAGCGGGAGTCGGTACGAGCAGTACTTC
cdr3_aa: CASSFGPTSGSRYEQYF

j_call: TRBJ2-7
clone_size: NA
v_call: TRBV10-1
d_call: NA
cdr3_nt: TGCGCCAGCAGTGGGGGGGATTACAGGGGTGAGTACGAGCAGTACTTC
cdr3_aa: CASSGGDYRGEYEQYF

j_call: TRBJ1-1
clone_size: NA
v_call: TRBV19
d_call: NA
cdr3_nt: TGTGCCAGTAGTAGAAGCAGGGCGAACACTGAAGCTTTCTTT
cdr3_aa: CASSRSRANTEAFF

j_call: TRBJ2-1
clone_size: NA
v_call: TRBV30
d_call: NA
cdr3_nt: TGTGCCTGGAGCTATGAATTACGCTACAATGAGCAGTTCTTC
cdr3_aa: CAWSYELRYNEQFF

j_call: TRBJ1-2
clone_size: NA
v_call: TRBV29-1
d_call: TRBD1
cdr3_nt: TGCAGCGTTGGGGGTCAGGGGGCGAATGGCTACACCTTC
cdr3_aa: CSVGGQGANGYTF

j_call: TRBJ1-5
clone_size: NA
v_call: TRBV4-1
d_call: NA
cdr3_nt: TGCGCCAGCAGCCAAGTACGCGGGGAAAAAGGTCAGCCCCAGCATTTT
cdr3_aa: CASSQVRGEKGQPQHF

j_call: TRBJ2-5
clone_size: once
v_call: TRBV5-1
d_call: NA
cdr3_nt: TGCGCCAGCAGCTTGGAGTGGGAGGTGGGTCGTGAGACCCAGTACTTC
cdr3_aa: CASSLEWEVGRETQYF

j_call: TRBJ1-5
clone_size: once
v_call: TRBV30
d_call: TRBD1
cdr3_nt: TGTGCCTGGCGGGACAGGGGTTATAGCAATCAGCCCCAGCATTTT
cdr3_aa: CAWRDRGYSNQPQHF

j_call: TRBJ1-5
clone_size: NA
v_call: TRBV30
d_call: TRBD1
cdr3_nt: TGTGCCTCCGACAGGGGGGACTATCAGCCCCAGCATTTT
cdr3_aa: CASDRGDYQPQHF

j_call: TRBJ2-5
clone_size: NA
v_call: TRBV7-8
d_call: NA
cdr3_nt: TGTGCCAGCAGCCCCTGGCAGGAATTCGAGACCCAGTACTTC
cdr3_aa: CASSPWQEFETQYF

j_call: TRBJ2-7
clone_size: NA
v_call: TRBV5-1
d_call: NA
cdr3_nt: TGCGCCAGCAGCTTGGGGGCCGGTGCCTACGAGCAGTACTTC
cdr3_aa: CASSLGAGAYEQYF

j_call: TRBJ2-3
clone_size: NA
v_call: TRBV10-3
d_call: NA
cdr3_nt: TGTGCCATCGCTCCGGGATACACAGATACGCAGTATTTT
cdr3_aa: CAIAPGYTDTQYF

j_call: TRBJ1-2
clone_size: few
v_call: TRBV5-6
d_call: NA
cdr3_nt: TGTGCCAGCAGCCCAGGGGCAGGCTACACCTTC
cdr3_aa: CASSPGAGYTF

j_call: TRBJ2-3
clone_size: NA
v_call: TRBV9
d_call: NA
cdr3_nt: TGTGCCAGCAGCGTTCAGAAGAGCACAGATACGCAGTATTTT
cdr3_aa: CASSVQKSTDTQYF

j_call: TRBJ2-2
clone_size: NA
v_call: TRBV5-1
d_call: NA
cdr3_nt: TGCGCCAGCAGCAGGCCCGGGGGATTGGACACCGGGGAGCTGTTTTTT
cdr3_aa: CASSRPGGLDTGELFF